This entry is about one T cell receptor beta chain. This specimen belongs to a study of response to subunit inactivated influenza vaccine. CDR3 length equals 16 residues. Germline-derived CDR1 and CDR2 are SGHRS and YFSETQ. V trimming: 3 bases; J trimming: 4 bases; junction bases outside the gene matches: 7. TCRdb reprocessed the RT-PCR reads via MiXCR and lists one record per CDR3 protein. Seen here are around 520,000 distinct CDR3 sequences, roughly 10% observed once, and the top ten hold around 9.6%. The chain joins TRBV5-1 to TRBJ2-3; 11 bases map to TRBD2. Sample: PBMCs from blood, taken on the day of vaccination. The TCR sequence derives from a man between 50 and 59 years old who received an inactivated influenza vaccine. The CDR3 loop reads CASSSTTSGSADTQYF. CDR3 in DNA: TGCGCCAGCAGCTCCACAACTAGCGGGAGTGCAGATACGCAGTATTTT.